These T cell receptor beta chains were read from a single sample in a study of T cell repertoires in cytomegalovirus infection. These receptors have no known antigen. MiXCR was run by TCRdb on the reads, yielding one entry per CDR3 protein. The profile shows some 500,000 distinct CDR3 sequences, about 33% of them singletons. Specimen: cultured PBMCs, collected from culture after CMV antigen stimulation. These receptors were collected from a human donor in good health (CMV status not recorded). Some clones in this sample may be carry-over from other donors' samples. Both conserved end residues are trimmed from each CDR3. A D gene is named only where the DNA matches it firmly.

v_call: TRBV7-9; j_call: TRBJ1-4; d_call: -; cdr3_aa: ASSLFEREKLF
v_call: TRBV15; j_call: TRBJ2-7; d_call: -; cdr3_aa: ATSSVSASSLYEQY
v_call: TRBV12-3/TRBV12-4; j_call: TRBJ1-2; d_call: -; cdr3_aa: ASSLDRVRGYT
v_call: TRBV12-3/TRBV12-4; j_call: TRBJ2-7; d_call: -; cdr3_aa: ASSFYRTAEYEQY
v_call: TRBV7-2; j_call: TRBJ2-1; d_call: -; cdr3_aa: ASSTQGYEQF
v_call: TRBV7-9; j_call: TRBJ1-1; d_call: TRBD1; cdr3_aa: ASRRQGLGEAF
v_call: TRBV7-9; j_call: TRBJ2-5; d_call: TRBD1; cdr3_aa: ASSPDRGFVETQY
v_call: TRBV19; j_call: TRBJ1-1; d_call: TRBD1; cdr3_aa: ATRHRGENTEAF
v_call: TRBV4-3; j_call: TRBJ1-2; d_call: TRBD1; cdr3_aa: ASSPQAGTGDYGYT
v_call: TRBV18; j_call: TRBJ1-1; d_call: TRBD1; cdr3_aa: ASSLHQGADTEAF
v_call: TRBV6-2/TRBV6-3; j_call: TRBJ2-1; d_call: TRBD2; cdr3_aa: ASRLAGLDEQF
v_call: TRBV11-2; j_call: TRBJ2-1; d_call: -; cdr3_aa: ASSLVRIYNEQF
v_call: TRBV6-6; j_call: TRBJ2-3; d_call: -; cdr3_aa: ASSMTDTQY
v_call: TRBV7-2; j_call: TRBJ2-3; d_call: TRBD2; cdr3_aa: ASSLGGLAATDTQY
v_call: TRBV12-3/TRBV12-4; j_call: TRBJ1-1; d_call: -; cdr3_aa: ASSLGLTFGAEAF
v_call: TRBV7-2; j_call: TRBJ1-2; d_call: -; cdr3_aa: ASSFGQPPNYGYT
v_call: TRBV5-1; j_call: TRBJ2-7; d_call: -; cdr3_aa: ASSLWPRQDYEQY
v_call: TRBV24-1; j_call: TRBJ2-1; d_call: TRBD2; cdr3_aa: ATSDKLAGVGNEQF
v_call: TRBV7-3; j_call: TRBJ2-2; d_call: TRBD2; cdr3_aa: ASSPQSSGSGGELF
v_call: TRBV11-3; j_call: TRBJ2-1; d_call: TRBD2; cdr3_aa: ASSLRTSGSRTYNEQF
v_call: TRBV11-3; j_call: TRBJ2-3; d_call: -; cdr3_aa: ASSPMEGTDTQY
v_call: TRBV7-9; j_call: TRBJ2-1; d_call: TRBD2; cdr3_aa: ASSETSGRGGEQF
v_call: TRBV28; j_call: TRBJ2-3; d_call: -; cdr3_aa: ASSLSAVGFTDTQY
v_call: TRBV4-3; j_call: TRBJ2-3; d_call: -; cdr3_aa: ASSQAGTDTQY
v_call: TRBV30; j_call: TRBJ2-7; d_call: TRBD1; cdr3_aa: AWRGTGLEQY
v_call: TRBV14; j_call: TRBJ1-1; d_call: TRBD1; cdr3_aa: ASSQVTGGSHTEAF
v_call: TRBV6-2/TRBV6-3; j_call: TRBJ1-5; d_call: -; cdr3_aa: ASTSAGRGQPQH
v_call: TRBV6-2/TRBV6-3; j_call: TRBJ2-1; d_call: TRBD2; cdr3_aa: ASSLPGGRIYNEQF
v_call: TRBV7-2; j_call: TRBJ2-1; d_call: TRBD1; cdr3_aa: ASSSDRGLWVEQF
v_call: TRBV12-3/TRBV12-4; j_call: TRBJ2-7; d_call: TRBD1; cdr3_aa: ASLRTGGYEQY
v_call: TRBV4-3; j_call: TRBJ2-1; d_call: -; cdr3_aa: ASSQVQAASSYNEQF
v_call: TRBV6-5; j_call: TRBJ2-7; d_call: TRBD1; cdr3_aa: AVTGGTYEQY
v_call: TRBV7-9; j_call: TRBJ2-1; d_call: TRBD2; cdr3_aa: ASSGGTSGRDEQF
v_call: TRBV15; j_call: TRBJ2-1; d_call: TRBD1; cdr3_aa: ATRTGQGGEQF
v_call: TRBV20-1; j_call: TRBJ2-3; d_call: TRBD2; cdr3_aa: SASGLADNTDTQY
v_call: TRBV19; j_call: TRBJ2-1; d_call: TRBD2; cdr3_aa: ASSIMGLAGGTEYNEQF
v_call: TRBV15; j_call: TRBJ2-1; d_call: TRBD2; cdr3_aa: ATSSFSRLAGGNEQF
v_call: TRBV25-1; j_call: TRBJ2-1; d_call: -; cdr3_aa: ASRDRGSYNEQF
v_call: TRBV28; j_call: TRBJ2-5; d_call: -; cdr3_aa: ASSLRGRREETQY
v_call: TRBV7-2; j_call: TRBJ2-3; d_call: TRBD1; cdr3_aa: ASSAVPGQGEMADTQY
v_call: TRBV6-2/TRBV6-3; j_call: TRBJ1-1; d_call: -; cdr3_aa: ASSPPWENTEAF
v_call: TRBV5-4; j_call: TRBJ2-5; d_call: TRBD1; cdr3_aa: ASSLPQGTETQY
v_call: TRBV12-3/TRBV12-4; j_call: TRBJ2-1; d_call: TRBD2; cdr3_aa: ASSMGLAEQF
v_call: TRBV23-1; j_call: TRBJ1-1; d_call: -; cdr3_aa: ASSQSYIPAF
v_call: TRBV4-1; j_call: TRBJ1-1; d_call: TRBD1; cdr3_aa: ASSQPRTGGTEAF
v_call: TRBV7-9; j_call: TRBJ1-1; d_call: -; cdr3_aa: ASSGLEGTEAF
v_call: TRBV25-1; j_call: TRBJ2-7; d_call: -; cdr3_aa: ASSTYSDASYEQY
v_call: TRBV7-8; j_call: TRBJ1-2; d_call: -; cdr3_aa: ASSLGFQDYNYGYT
v_call: TRBV6-2/TRBV6-3; j_call: TRBJ2-2; d_call: TRBD1; cdr3_aa: ASRATGKLF
v_call: TRBV20-1; j_call: TRBJ2-7; d_call: TRBD1; cdr3_aa: SGGQGGYEQY
v_call: TRBV6-2/TRBV6-3; j_call: TRBJ1-5; d_call: -; cdr3_aa: ASSSEVEQPQH
v_call: TRBV7-9; j_call: TRBJ2-3; d_call: -; cdr3_aa: ASSWREAITDTQY
v_call: TRBV7-9; j_call: TRBJ2-7; d_call: -; cdr3_aa: ASSSEAYEQY
v_call: TRBV23-1; j_call: TRBJ2-1; d_call: -; cdr3_aa: ASSQSPLSKGSYNEQF
v_call: TRBV7-2; j_call: TRBJ2-1; d_call: -; cdr3_aa: ASSPSRAYNEQF
v_call: TRBV28; j_call: TRBJ2-7; d_call: TRBD1; cdr3_aa: ASRYPGGTGYTEQY
v_call: TRBV24-1; j_call: TRBJ2-2; d_call: -; cdr3_aa: ATSGGAGELF